The clone carrying this T cell receptor (beta chain) was observed a few times. Its specificity is unknown. The data were taken from a study of cytomegalovirus exposure and HLA in healthy donors. Broader study findings: Later on, an analysis showed TCR association rates differing by HLA locus, with DRB1 the most and HLA-C the fewest.

Primers for the PCR totalled 60 Vbeta and 13 Jbeta. Assay: immunoSEQ multiplex PCR; the TCRdb copy retains only in-frame clones and omits some. The data show about 140,000 clones, with roughly 77% seen just once and more than 2.5% held by the top ten. The germline gives CDR1 LNHNV, CDR2 YYDKDF (reference sequence). The CDR3 covers 13 residues. V shed 1 base, J shed 7 bases, and the junction held 3 bases outside the gene matches. V usage is TRBV15 and J usage is TRBJ1-2; 7 bases fit TRBD1. The receptor comes from a man aged 35 to 55 in good health and CMV-seronegative. Sequences were obtained from PBMCs. CDR3 sequence (DNA): TGTGCCACCAGCAGAGGACAGGGAGGTGGCTACACCTTC. Translation: CATSRGQGGGYTF.